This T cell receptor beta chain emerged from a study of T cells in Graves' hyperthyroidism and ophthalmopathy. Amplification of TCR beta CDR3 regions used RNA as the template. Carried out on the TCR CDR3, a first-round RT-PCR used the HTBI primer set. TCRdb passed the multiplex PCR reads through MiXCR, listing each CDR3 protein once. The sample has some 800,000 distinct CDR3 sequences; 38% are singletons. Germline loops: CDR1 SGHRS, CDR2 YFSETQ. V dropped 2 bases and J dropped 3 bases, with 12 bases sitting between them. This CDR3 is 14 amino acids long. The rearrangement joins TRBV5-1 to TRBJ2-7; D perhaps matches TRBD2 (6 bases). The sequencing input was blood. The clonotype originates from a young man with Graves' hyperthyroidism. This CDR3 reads CASSFNWEDYEQYF. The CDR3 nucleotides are TGCGCCAGCAGCTTTAACTGGGAGGACTACGAGCAGTACTTC.